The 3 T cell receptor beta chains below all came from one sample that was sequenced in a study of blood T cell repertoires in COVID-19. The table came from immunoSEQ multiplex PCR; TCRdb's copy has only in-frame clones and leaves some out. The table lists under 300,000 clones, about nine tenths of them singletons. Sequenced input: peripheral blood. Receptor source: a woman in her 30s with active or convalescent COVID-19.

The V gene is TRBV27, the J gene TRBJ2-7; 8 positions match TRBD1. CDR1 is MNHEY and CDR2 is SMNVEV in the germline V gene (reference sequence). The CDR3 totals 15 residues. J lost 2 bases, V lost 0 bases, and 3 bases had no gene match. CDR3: CASSLSWDRPYEQYF. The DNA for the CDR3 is TGTGCCAGCAGTTTATCGTGGGACAGGCCCTACGAGCAGTACTTC.

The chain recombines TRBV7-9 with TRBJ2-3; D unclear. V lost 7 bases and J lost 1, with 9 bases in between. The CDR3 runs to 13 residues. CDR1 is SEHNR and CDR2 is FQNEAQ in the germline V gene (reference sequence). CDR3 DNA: TGTGCCAGCACGCGCCCGGGCACAGATACGCAGTATTTT. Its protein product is CASTRPGTDTQYF.

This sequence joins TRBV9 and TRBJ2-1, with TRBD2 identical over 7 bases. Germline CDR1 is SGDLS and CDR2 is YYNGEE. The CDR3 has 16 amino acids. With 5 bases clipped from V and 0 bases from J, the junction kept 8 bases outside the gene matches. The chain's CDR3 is CASRTTSLSSYNEQFF. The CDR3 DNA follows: TGTGCCAGCAGGACGACTAGCCTCAGCTCCTACAATGAGCAGTTCTTC.